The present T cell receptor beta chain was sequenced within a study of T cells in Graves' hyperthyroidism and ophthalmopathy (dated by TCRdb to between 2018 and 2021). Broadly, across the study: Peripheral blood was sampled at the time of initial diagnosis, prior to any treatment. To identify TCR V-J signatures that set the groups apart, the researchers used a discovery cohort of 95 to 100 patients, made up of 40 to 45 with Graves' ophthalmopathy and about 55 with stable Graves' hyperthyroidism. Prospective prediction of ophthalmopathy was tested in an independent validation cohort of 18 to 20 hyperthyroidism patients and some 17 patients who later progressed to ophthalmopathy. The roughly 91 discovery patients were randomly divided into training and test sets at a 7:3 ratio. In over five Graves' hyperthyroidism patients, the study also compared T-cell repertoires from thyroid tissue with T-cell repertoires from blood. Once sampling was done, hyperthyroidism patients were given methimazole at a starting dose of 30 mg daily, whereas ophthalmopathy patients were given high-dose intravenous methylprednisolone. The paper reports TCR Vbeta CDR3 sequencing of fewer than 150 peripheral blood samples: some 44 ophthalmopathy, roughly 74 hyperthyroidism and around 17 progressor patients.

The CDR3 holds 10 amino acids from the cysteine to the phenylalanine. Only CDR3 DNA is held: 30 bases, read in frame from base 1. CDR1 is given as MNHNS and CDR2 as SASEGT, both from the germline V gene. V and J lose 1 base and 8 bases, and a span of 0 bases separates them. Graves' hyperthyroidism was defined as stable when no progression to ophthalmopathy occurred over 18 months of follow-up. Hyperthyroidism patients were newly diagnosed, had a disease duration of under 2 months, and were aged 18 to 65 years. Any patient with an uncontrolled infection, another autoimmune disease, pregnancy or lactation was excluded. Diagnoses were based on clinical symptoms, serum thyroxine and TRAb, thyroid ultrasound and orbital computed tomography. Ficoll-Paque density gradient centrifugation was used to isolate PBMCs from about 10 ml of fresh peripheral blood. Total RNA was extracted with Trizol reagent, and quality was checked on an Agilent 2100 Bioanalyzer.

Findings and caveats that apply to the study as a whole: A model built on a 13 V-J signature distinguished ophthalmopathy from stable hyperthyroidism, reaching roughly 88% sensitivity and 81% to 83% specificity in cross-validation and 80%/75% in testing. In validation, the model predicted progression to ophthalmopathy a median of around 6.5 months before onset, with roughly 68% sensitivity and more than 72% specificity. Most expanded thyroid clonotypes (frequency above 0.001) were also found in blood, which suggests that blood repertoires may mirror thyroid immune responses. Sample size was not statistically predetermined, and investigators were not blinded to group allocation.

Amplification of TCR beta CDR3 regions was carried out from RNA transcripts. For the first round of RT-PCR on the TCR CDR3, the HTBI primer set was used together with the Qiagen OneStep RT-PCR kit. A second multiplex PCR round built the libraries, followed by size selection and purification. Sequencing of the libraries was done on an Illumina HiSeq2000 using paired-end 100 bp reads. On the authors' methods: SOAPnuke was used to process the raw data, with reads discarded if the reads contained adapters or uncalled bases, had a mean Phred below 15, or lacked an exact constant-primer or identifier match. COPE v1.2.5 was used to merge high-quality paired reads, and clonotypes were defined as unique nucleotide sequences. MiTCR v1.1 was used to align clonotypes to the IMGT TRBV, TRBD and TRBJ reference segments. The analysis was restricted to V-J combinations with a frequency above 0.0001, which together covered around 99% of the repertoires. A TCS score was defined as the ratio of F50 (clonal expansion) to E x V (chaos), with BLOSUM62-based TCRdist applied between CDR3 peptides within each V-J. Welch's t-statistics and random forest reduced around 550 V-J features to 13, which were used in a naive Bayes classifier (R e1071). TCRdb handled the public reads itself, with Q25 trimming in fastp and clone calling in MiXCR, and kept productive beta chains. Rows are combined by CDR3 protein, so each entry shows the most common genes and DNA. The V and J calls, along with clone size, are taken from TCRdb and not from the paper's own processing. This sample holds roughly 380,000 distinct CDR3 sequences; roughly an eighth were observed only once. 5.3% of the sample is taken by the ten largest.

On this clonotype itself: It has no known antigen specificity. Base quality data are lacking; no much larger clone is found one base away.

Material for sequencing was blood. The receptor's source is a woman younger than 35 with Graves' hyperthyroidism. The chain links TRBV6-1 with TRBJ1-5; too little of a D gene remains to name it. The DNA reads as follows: TGTGCCAGCAGTGAAGAGCCCCAGCATTTT. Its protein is CASSEEPQHF.